This T cell receptor beta chain came from a study of early stage breast cancer tumors. The overall study: ER+/PR+/HER2- status applied to twelve of 16 invasive breast tumors.

Study-level points and caveats: Tumors had roughly 2.6-fold higher T cell density than normal breast. In about 85% of the 16 patients, blood comparison separated tumor from normal breast. Enriched TCRB sequences shared across patients were mostly commonly generated sequences.

TCRdb keeps only in-frame clones here, not all; method: immunoSEQ multiplex PCR. This table holds 20,000 to 25,000 clones, about 70% found once. Within the sample, this clone is medium-sized. Its specificity is unknown. This CDR3 spans 12 amino acids. Germline-derived CDR1 and CDR2 are LNHDA and SQIVND (reference sequence). Trimming removed 6 bases at V and 3 bases at J, with 8 bases between. The chain employs TRBV19 and TRBJ1-1, with D uncertain. The sequencing sample was made of blood. This TCR came from a person between 55 and 69 years old with breast cancer. The CDR3 here is CASRTLDTEAFF. DNA of the CDR3: TGTGCCAGTAGGACGTTGGACACTGAAGCTTTCTTT.